These 13 T cell receptor beta chains originate from one sample sequenced in a study of early T cells in non-severe SARS-CoV-2 infection. Using its own MiXCR run on the 5' RACE reads, TCRdb lists one record per CDR3 protein. The sample includes more than 50,000 distinct CDR3 sequences, 10% to 15% of them seen just once. This specimen was whole blood, taken at baseline. The receptors here all came from an adult who was a healthcare worker with PCR-confirmed SARS-CoV-2 infection or an uninfected control (not recorded which).

This chain joins TRBV3-1 and TRBJ1-6, with 9 bases identical to TRBD1. CDR3 length equals 15 residues. The V and J ends lost 3 bases and 4 bases, in that order; junction bases with no gene match: 1. CDR1 is LGHDT, CDR2 YNNKEL, per germline (reference sequence). The CDR3 DNA follows: TGTGCCAGCAGCCAGACAGGGGGTTATAATTCACCCCTCCACTTT. This gives the protein CASSQTGGYNSPLHF.

In its sample, this clonotype was seen a few times. The chain uses TRBV19 and TRBJ2-3; 8 bases are a match to TRBD2. The junction had 7 bases not matched to a gene; V was cut back by 6 bases and J by 2 bases. Germline values: CDR1 LNHDA, CDR2 SQIVND (reference sequence). The CDR3 consists of 15 residues. The CDR3: CASSAGGPITDTQYF. The CDR3 DNA sequence: TGTGCCAGTAGCGCGGGAGGCCCCATCACAGATACGCAGTATTTT.

This clonotype has at least ten counts. The rearrangement uses TRBV4-1 and TRBJ2-7; D is unresolved. The CDR3 consists of 14 residues. Deletions cut 1 base from V and 3 bases from J, with 10 bases between. CDR1 is MGHRA, CDR2 YSYEKL, per germline. CDR3 amino acids: CASSQGVSGYEQYF. CDR3 coding DNA: TGCGCCAGCAGCCAAGGAGTTTCGGGCTACGAGCAGTACTTC.

V gene TRBV5-5 combines with J gene TRBJ1-1; D gene uncertain. Germline V lookup: CDR1 SGHKS, CDR2 YYEKEE (reference sequence). Trimming removed 0 bases at V and 11 bases at J, with 11 bases between. The CDR3 is 12 amino acids. Here the CDR3 DNA reads TGTGCCAGCAGCTTGGTCCGGACGGAGGCTTTCTTT. Translation: CASSLVRTEAFF.

This rearrangement joins TRBV28 to TRBJ2-2, with TRBD1 identical over 10 bases. The CDR3 covers 14 residues. V was clipped by 8 bases and J by 5 bases; unmatched bases: 5. The germline gives CDR1 MDHEN, CDR2 SYDVKM. The CDR3 region has the DNA TGTGCCAGCCGTGACAGGGGGCGAACCGGGGAGCTGTTTTTT. The encoded protein is CASRDRGRTGELFF.

This clonotype was seen more than once but under ten times. CDR3 in DNA: TGTGCCAGCAGACCCGACAGGGAGACCCAGTACTTC. Amino acids: CASRPDRETQYF. The rearrangement joins TRBV6-6 to TRBJ2-5; possible D gene TRBD1, 6 bases. This CDR3 region has 12 residues. Trimming shortened V by 6 bases and J by 5 bases, and 10 bases separated the two germline ends. Germline loops: CDR1 MNHNY, CDR2 SVGAGI (reference sequence).

This clonotype was seen ten or more times. The chain links TRBV9 to TRBJ1-1, with D perhaps TRBD1 (5 bases). The CDR3 runs to 13 residues. Germline loops: CDR1 SGDLS, CDR2 YYNGEE. V dropped 4 bases and J dropped 4 bases, with 11 bases sitting between them. The CDR3 DNA sequence: TGTGCCAGCAGCCGCCTGGGGACCACTGAAGCTTTCTTT. Its translation is CASSRLGTTEAFF.

The chain is built from TRBV3-1 and TRBJ1-4; D might be TRBD1 (6 bases). CDR1 is LGHDT, CDR2 YNNKEL, per germline (reference sequence). The V gene lost 7 bases and the J gene lost 3 bases, with 12 bases spanning the gap. This CDR3 comprises 14 residues. CDR3 in amino acids: CASTRGHPNEKLFF. The CDR3 coding sequence is TGTGCCAGCACTAGGGGACACCCTAATGAAAAACTGTTTTTT.

The sample holds a few counts of this clonotype. The V gene is TRBV11-2, the J gene TRBJ2-3, with D uncertain. This CDR3 is built from 11 residues. Trimming left V 8 bases short and J 2 bases short, with 5 bases between. Per germline, CDR1 SGHAT and CDR2 FQNNGV. CDR3 region: CASGYTDTQYF. The CDR3, as DNA: TGTGCCAGCGGATACACAGATACGCAGTATTTT.

This sequence joins TRBV10-1 and TRBJ2-3; no clear D gene. Germline CDR1 is WNHNN and CDR2 is SYGVQD (reference sequence). Trimming stripped 6 bases from V and 2 bases from J, with 15 bases between. The CDR3 covers 15 residues. The CDR3 coding sequence is TGCGCCAGCAGCCCCATCCACGGCGTCACAGATACGCAGTATTTT. This codes for CASSPIHGVTDTQYF.

The chain recombines TRBV7-2 with TRBJ1-2; TRBD1 might be the D (6 bases). This CDR3 has 13 amino acids. Germline-derived CDR1 and CDR2 are SGHTA and FQGNSA. Trimming left V 5 bases short and J 5 bases short, with 12 bases between. The CDR3 bases are TGTGCCAGCAGCCCAGGGGACACTTATGGCTACACCTTC. Its translation is CASSPGDTYGYTF.

This clonotype came up many times. The chain is built from TRBV7-9 and TRBJ2-1, with 7 bases fitting TRBD2. The CDR3 runs to 16 residues. Germline V gene data show CDR1 as SEHNR and CDR2 as FQNEAQ (reference sequence). Losses at the gene ends were 7 bases for V and 5 bases for J; bases not matched to a gene: 14. The CDR3 is CASTNYRTAGNNEQFF. In DNA, the CDR3 is TGTGCCAGCACCAACTACCGAACAGCGGGGAACAATGAGCAGTTCTTC.

The chain joins TRBV9 to TRBJ2-7, with D possibly being TRBD1 (6 bases). This CDR3 region has 14 residues. Germline V gene lookup returns CDR1 SGDLS and CDR2 YYNGEE. V was clipped by 3 bases and J by 5 bases, with 15 bases between them. CDR3 region: CASSASSQGNEQYF. The CDR3 nucleotides read TGTGCCAGCAGCGCCTCCTCCCAGGGGAACGAGCAGTACTTC.